This T cell receptor beta chain emerged from a study of T cell responses to AZD1222 COVID-19 vaccine. Libraries were prepared by immunoSEQ multiplex PCR; TCRdb keeps only in-frame clonotypes and omits some of them. The table shows 150,000 or so clones, with about 91% occurring only once. Only one count was recorded for this clone. Its antigen remains unknown. Findings of the study overall: Just a handful of AZD1222 recipients tested seropositive at baseline. Two AZD1222 doses significantly raised spike-specific TCR breadth and depth over controls. Clonal diversity was possibly underestimated, and the donors were mostly white British, with more females. Nearly half of spike-specific TCRs reportedly go after variant regions that carry no mutations.

Losses at the gene ends were 1 base for V and 3 bases for J; bases not matched to a gene: 4. The CDR3 spans 15 residues. Per the germline V gene, CDR1 is SGHVS and CDR2 is FQNEAQ. The clonotype comes from an adult in good health. This sequence joins TRBV7-8 and TRBJ1-2; 8 bases line up with TRBD1. The material was peripheral blood, obtained on day 0 of MenACWY control vaccination. This CDR3 is CASSLDRGRDYGYTF. The CDR3 DNA reads as TGTGCCAGCAGCTTAGACAGGGGGAGAGACTATGGCTACACCTTC.